This paragraph covers one T cell receptor beta chain sequence. Its antigen is not identified. The sample originates from a study of CD8 T cells in Susac syndrome. The RNA input was about 0.5 to 1 ug, and it was reverse transcribed with random hexamers. Multiplex PCR with immunoSEQ amplified the TCR beta CDR3 across 54 Vbeta and 13 Jbeta. TCRdb re-analysed the immunoSEQ multiplex PCR reads in MiXCR, keeping a single row per CDR3 protein. The sample holds 100,000 to 150,000 distinct CDR3 sequences, around 95% seen once. V shed 0 bases and J shed 4 bases, with 19 bases lying between them. Germline CDR1 MNHEY, CDR2 SMNVEV (reference sequence). The CDR3 consists of 17 residues. Study-wide results and caveats: It was acknowledged in the study that its TCR sequencing and HLA analysis involved a relatively small number of individuals.

Sequencing targeted TCR beta in blood CD8+ and CD4+ T cells. Through negative isolation, CD4+ and CD8+ T cells were obtained, while TEMRA cells were enriched using FACS. The clonotype originates from a human donor in good health. Sequenced input: CD4+ T cells from PBMCs. The chain links TRBV27 to TRBJ2-7; the D gene is possibly TRBD1 (6 bases). CDR3 DNA sequence: TGTGCCAGCAGTTTATCCCCCTACCGACAGGCTTCGTACGAGCAGTACTTC. Protein sequence: CASSLSPYRQASYEQYF.